A selection of T cell receptor beta chains follows, all from one sample in a study of T cells in Graves' hyperthyroidism and ophthalmopathy. TCRdb recomputed calls from the multiplex PCR reads with MiXCR, one row per CDR3 protein. The table includes about 25,000 distinct CDR3 sequences, roughly 49% detected once. Sequencing was done on a sample of blood. These TCRs come from a woman between 35 and 50 years old with Graves' hyperthyroidism that later progressed to Graves' ophthalmopathy. CDR3s include the opening cysteine and the closing phenylalanine or tryptophan. The order of the fields is J gene, clone size, D gene, V gene, CDR3 DNA, CDR3 protein. A D gene is named only where the DNA matches it firmly. Part of the rows lack a size; the others show once, few, many or a class for expanded clones.

j_call: TRBJ2-2; clone_size: many; d_call: TRBD1; v_call: TRBV28; cdr3_nt: TGTGCCAGTCGGGACAGGGAACCCACCGGGGAGCTGTTTTTT; cdr3_aa: CASRDREPTGELFF
j_call: TRBJ2-1; clone_size: few; d_call: TRBD2; v_call: TRBV28; cdr3_nt: TGTGCCAGCAGCACCGCTAGCGGGAGACTCAATGAGCAGTTCTTC; cdr3_aa: CASSTASGRLNEQFF
j_call: TRBJ2-7; clone_size: medium-sized; d_call: .; v_call: TRBV19; cdr3_nt: TGTGCCAGTAGTATTGGGGCAGGGAGCTACGAGCAGTACTTC; cdr3_aa: CASSIGAGSYEQYF
j_call: TRBJ1-1; clone_size: .; d_call: .; v_call: TRBV7-9; cdr3_nt: TGTGCCAGCAGCCTACAGGGCCGGCGGGACACTGAAGCTTTCTTT; cdr3_aa: CASSLQGRRDTEAFF
j_call: TRBJ2-7; clone_size: .; d_call: TRBD2; v_call: TRBV24-1; cdr3_nt: TGTGCCACCAGTGATTTGTTCGGCGGGAGGGCCGTGTACTTC; cdr3_aa: CATSDLFGGRAVYF
j_call: TRBJ2-7; clone_size: .; d_call: .; v_call: TRBV5-4; cdr3_nt: TGTGCCAGCAGCACAGAACAGGGCAGGGCCTACGAGCAGTACTTC; cdr3_aa: CASSTEQGRAYEQYF
j_call: TRBJ2-3; clone_size: few; d_call: TRBD2; v_call: TRBV7-9; cdr3_nt: TGTGCCAGCAACCTAGCGGGAGGGACAGATACGCAGTATTTT; cdr3_aa: CASNLAGGTDTQYF
j_call: TRBJ2-2; clone_size: .; d_call: .; v_call: TRBV27; cdr3_nt: TGTGCCAGCAGGCCCAGACCCAACACCGGGGAGCTGTTTTTT; cdr3_aa: CASRPRPNTGELFF
j_call: TRBJ1-3; clone_size: .; d_call: .; v_call: TRBV9; cdr3_nt: TGTGCCAGCAGCGCTGCCCCAGAGCCTCGGGGAAACACCATATATTTT; cdr3_aa: CASSAAPEPRGNTIYF
j_call: TRBJ2-7; clone_size: .; d_call: TRBD2; v_call: TRBV29-1; cdr3_nt: TGCAGCGCTGAGCGGACTAGCGGGACGTTCTACGAGCAGTACTTC; cdr3_aa: CSAERTSGTFYEQYF
j_call: TRBJ2-2; clone_size: medium-sized; d_call: .; v_call: TRBV20-1; cdr3_nt: TGCAGTGCTAGAGATCCAGAGAACACCGGGGAGCTGTTTTTT; cdr3_aa: CSARDPENTGELFF
j_call: TRBJ2-3; clone_size: .; d_call: .; v_call: TRBV20-1; cdr3_nt: TGCAGTGCTAGCGGACTCCCTAGCACAGATACGCAGTATTTT; cdr3_aa: CSASGLPSTDTQYF
j_call: TRBJ2-1; clone_size: .; d_call: .; v_call: TRBV25-1; cdr3_nt: TGTGCCAGCAGTGAATATAATCGGCCGGACGAGCAGTTCTTC; cdr3_aa: CASSEYNRPDEQFF
j_call: TRBJ1-2; clone_size: few; d_call: .; v_call: TRBV7-2; cdr3_nt: TGTGCCAGCAGCACGGACCTTAACTATGGCTACACCTTC; cdr3_aa: CASSTDLNYGYTF
j_call: TRBJ2-7; clone_size: many; d_call: .; v_call: TRBV27; cdr3_nt: TGTGCCAGCAGTCCAAATCGCTACGAGCAGTACTTC; cdr3_aa: CASSPNRYEQYF
j_call: TRBJ1-1; clone_size: medium-sized; d_call: .; v_call: TRBV20-1; cdr3_nt: TGCAGTGCTAGAGATCTTACAGACACTGAAGCTTTCTTT; cdr3_aa: CSARDLTDTEAFF
j_call: TRBJ2-7; clone_size: medium-sized; d_call: TRBD2; v_call: TRBV10-2; cdr3_nt: TGCGCCAGCTCAGAGACTAGCGGGAGAGGGCAGTACTTC; cdr3_aa: CASSETSGRGQYF
j_call: TRBJ1-5; clone_size: .; d_call: .; v_call: TRBV6-2/TRBV6-3; cdr3_nt: TGTGCCAGCAGTTACATAGGGGACCGTCCCCAGCATTTT; cdr3_aa: CASSYIGDRPQHF
j_call: TRBJ2-1; clone_size: medium-sized; d_call: TRBD1; v_call: TRBV19; cdr3_nt: TGTGCCAGTAGAACCACAGGGGGGGAGCAGTTCTTC; cdr3_aa: CASRTTGGEQFF
j_call: TRBJ1-2; clone_size: .; d_call: .; v_call: TRBV19; cdr3_nt: TGTGCCAGTAGTATGGGTGATACCGGGACCCAAGGTGTCTGCACCTTC; cdr3_aa: CASSMGDTGTQGVCTF
j_call: TRBJ1-2; clone_size: .; d_call: .; v_call: TRBV20-1; cdr3_nt: TGCAGTGCTACACAAAATTACAGAGCGTCTAACTATGGCTACACCTTC; cdr3_aa: CSATQNYRASNYGYTF
j_call: TRBJ1-1; clone_size: .; d_call: TRBD1; v_call: TRBV7-3; cdr3_nt: TGTGCCAGCAGCGCAAAAGGAGCGACAGGGTGGGGGACTGGAGCTTTCTTT; cdr3_aa: CASSAKGATGWGTGAFF
j_call: TRBJ2-3; clone_size: .; d_call: TRBD2; v_call: TRBV25-1; cdr3_nt: TGTGCCAGCAGTGCCTACCGGGAGGGCTGGCGCACAGATACGCAGTATTTT; cdr3_aa: CASSAYREGWRTDTQYF
j_call: TRBJ2-2; clone_size: many; d_call: .; v_call: TRBV30; cdr3_nt: TGTGCCTGGAGTGTACATAACACCGGGGAGCTGTTTTTT; cdr3_aa: CAWSVHNTGELFF
j_call: TRBJ2-3; clone_size: .; d_call: TRBD2; v_call: TRBV20-1; cdr3_nt: TGCGGTGCCGGGGGACTAGCGGGAGGTAACACAGATACGCAGTATTTT; cdr3_aa: CGAGGLAGGNTDTQYF
j_call: TRBJ2-7; clone_size: .; d_call: .; v_call: TRBV7-8; cdr3_nt: TGTGCCAGCAGCCAACAGGGAGGAAGGGGATTTTACGAGCAGTACTTC; cdr3_aa: CASSQQGGRGFYEQYF
j_call: TRBJ2-2; clone_size: medium-sized; d_call: .; v_call: TRBV10-1; cdr3_nt: TGCGCCAGCAGGGACTCACTGAACACCGGGGAGCTGTTTTTT; cdr3_aa: CASRDSLNTGELFF
j_call: TRBJ2-7; clone_size: .; d_call: .; v_call: TRBV20-1; cdr3_nt: TGCAGTGCTAGAGAACAGCAAAGCTCCTACGAGCAGTACTTC; cdr3_aa: CSAREQQSSYEQYF
j_call: TRBJ2-7; clone_size: .; d_call: TRBD2; v_call: TRBV7-7; cdr3_nt: TGTGCCAGCAGCTTAGGCGGGGGGGCCTACGAGCAGTACTTC; cdr3_aa: CASSLGGGAYEQYF
j_call: TRBJ2-7; clone_size: .; d_call: .; v_call: TRBV20-1; cdr3_nt: TGCAGTGCTAGGGGCCCCTACGAGCAGTACTTC; cdr3_aa: CSARGPYEQYF